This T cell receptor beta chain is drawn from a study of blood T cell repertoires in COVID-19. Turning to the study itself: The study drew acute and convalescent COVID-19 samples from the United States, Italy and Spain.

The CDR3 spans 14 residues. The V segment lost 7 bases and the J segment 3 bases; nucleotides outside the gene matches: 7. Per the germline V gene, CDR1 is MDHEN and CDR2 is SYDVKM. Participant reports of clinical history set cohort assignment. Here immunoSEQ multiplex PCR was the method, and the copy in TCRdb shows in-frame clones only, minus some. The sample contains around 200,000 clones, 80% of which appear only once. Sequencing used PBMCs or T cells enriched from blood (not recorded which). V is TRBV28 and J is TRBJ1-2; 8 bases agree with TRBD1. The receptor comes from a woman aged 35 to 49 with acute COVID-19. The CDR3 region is CASTLLDRDYGYTF. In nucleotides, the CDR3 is TGTGCCAGCACCCTCCTGGACAGGGACTATGGCTACACCTTC.